The present entry profiles one T cell receptor (beta chain) with its context. Its antigen is undetermined. Trimming at V came to 2 bases and at J to 2 bases, leaving 8 bases not matched to a gene. CDR3 size: 16 residues. Germline V gene data show CDR1 as MNHEY and CDR2 as SVGAGI. In the PCR, 60 Vbeta and 13 Jbeta primers were used. Sequencing was performed with immunoSEQ multiplex PCR; in TCRdb, only in-frame clones are kept and a portion is missing. Here the sample spans approximately 150,000 clones, around 79% being singletons. The data were taken from a study of cytomegalovirus exposure and HLA in healthy donors. Study summary: A prior analysis found some 110 million unique TCR beta sequences from about 179 million T cells. Study-level results: Reports described diagnosis of cytomegalovirus status by the classifier as highly specific and sensitive. Segments of the TCR beta V type were, in most cases, productive about 90% or about 30% of the time in an earlier analysis.

The receptor comes from a human donor in good health. The chain combines TRBV6-5 with TRBJ1-2, with TRBD1 identical over 7 bases. The sequenced sample consisted of PBMCs. DNA of the CDR3: TGTGCCAGCAGTTACAAAGGGCAGGGGGGAAACTATGGCTACACCTTC. Residues: CASSYKGQGGNYGYTF.